The rows below give T cell receptor beta chains drawn from one sample of a study of T cell responses to AZD1222 COVID-19 vaccine. Only in-frame clones appear in the TCRdb table, and some are missing; sequencing was by immunoSEQ multiplex PCR. The table has 70,000 or so clones, about nine tenths seen once. This sample comprised peripheral blood, obtained on day 0 of AZD1222 vaccination. The receptors here all came from an adult in good health. The CDR3 runs from the conserved cysteine through the conserved F or W. D genes are given only for firm matches. A clone size is listed for some rows: how often the clone was seen (once, few, many), or a class if it is expanded.

d_call j_call clone_size v_call cdr3_aa cdr3_nt
TRBD1 TRBJ1-2 NA TRBV3-1/TRBV3-2 CASSQPGTATHGYTF TGTGCCAGCAGCCAGCCCGGGACAGCTACCCATGGCTACACCTTC
NA TRBJ2-7 NA TRBV11-2 CASSPESSYEQYF TGTGCCAGCAGCCCCGAGTCCTCCTACGAGCAGTACTTC
NA TRBJ1-1 NA TRBV20-1 CSASPTPNTEAFF TGCAGTGCTAGTCCAACACCCAACACTGAAGCTTTCTTT
NA TRBJ1-1 NA TRBV29-1 CSVDQDSSTEAFF TGCAGCGTTGATCAGGATTCCTCCACTGAAGCTTTCTTT
NA TRBJ1-3 NA TRBV4-1 CASSQGDSSGNTIYF TGCGCCAGCAGCCAAGGAGACAGCTCTGGAAACACCATATATTTT
NA TRBJ1-2 NA TRBV19 CASSPQPGAGGYTF TGTGCCAGTAGCCCCCAGCCGGGGGCGGGAGGCTACACCTTC
NA TRBJ1-1 NA TRBV28 CASSSYLGLNTEAFF TGTGCCAGCAGTTCTTATCTGGGATTAAACACTGAAGCTTTCTTT
TRBD1 TRBJ1-6 NA TRBV7-2 CASSAGTATNSPLHF TGTGCCAGCAGTGCCGGGACAGCTACTAATTCACCCCTCCACTTT
NA TRBJ2-3 NA TRBV2 CASSPGGVSTDTQYF TGTGCCAGCAGCCCGGGCGGGGTTAGCACAGATACGCAGTATTTT
NA TRBJ1-4 NA TRBV25-1 CASSLSEKLFF TGTGCCAGCAGTCTAAGTGAAAAACTGTTTTTT
NA TRBJ1-2 NA TRBV7-2 CASGTGLGPYGYTF TGTGCCAGTGGGACGGGGCTCGGACCCTATGGCTACACCTTC
NA TRBJ2-3 NA TRBV24-1 CATSEWGASTDTQYF TGTGCCACCAGTGAGTGGGGGGCGAGCACAGATACGCAGTATTTT
NA TRBJ1-4 once TRBV6-5 CASSTMGRAGEKLFF TGTGCCAGCAGTACCATGGGCAGGGCGGGGGAAAAACTGTTTTTT
NA TRBJ2-3 NA TRBV19 CASNRGGTSSPDTQYF TGTGCCAGTAACCGTGGGGGGACCTCGAGTCCAGATACGCAGTATTTT